This TCR beta chain derives from a study of blood T cell repertoires in COVID-19. Turning to the study itself: Samples of COVID-19 (acute and convalescent) were obtained from the United States, Italy and Spain. T cells, B-cell-depleted T cells, or PBMCs supplied cDNA or gDNA.

CDR1 is LGHNA, CDR2 YSLEER, per germline. The V and J ends lost 0 bases and 2 bases respectively, with 8 bases between them. This CDR3 contains 14 residues. This clone was counted once. As handled by the study authors: Estimation of nucleated cell counts was performed using reference gene primer amplification. The table came from immunoSEQ multiplex PCR; TCRdb's copy has only in-frame clones and leaves some out. V and J calls and clone size are copied from that table; D and trimming were computed from the DNA. In the table there are 130,000 to 150,000 clones, approximately 80% of which are singletons.

The chain uses TRBV4-3 and TRBJ2-7, with D perhaps matching TRBD2 (5 bases). Sequencing was done on a sample of peripheral blood. This receptor was identified in a human donor in a cohort sampled during active COVID-19. CDR3: CASSQDPAAYEQYF. Here the CDR3 DNA reads TGCGCCAGCAGCCAAGATCCAGCGGCCTACGAGCAGTACTTC.